This TCR beta chain was captured in a study of blood T cell repertoires in COVID-19. In the study overall: Sample material is recorded as cDNA or gDNA derived from T cells, B-cell-depleted T cells, or PBMCs.

The Seattle site enrolled patients during active infection and followed them longitudinally. The repertoire was sequenced with immunoSEQ multiplex PCR; TCRdb's copy has only in-frame clones and lacks some. The repertoire holds around 300,000 clones, with 90% as singletons. This clone was seen a few times. Germline loops: CDR1 MNHEY, CDR2 SVGEGT. The CDR3 extends over 18 amino acids. The trim removed 6 bases at V and 2 bases at J, leaving 14 bases unmatched. The sample taken for sequencing was peripheral blood. The chain uses TRBV6-2 or TRBV6-3 and TRBJ1-5, with TRBD1 identical over 9 bases. This TCR derives from a middle-aged woman with COVID-19, enrolled during active disease. The CDR3 bases are TGTGCCAGCAGCTCCATGGGACAGGGCTTATGGGGCAATCAGCCCCAGCATTTT. Its protein product is CASSSMGQGLWGNQPQHF.